Below, 6 T cell receptor beta chains from the same sample are listed, as sequenced in a study of beta chain features in type 1 diabetes. Study outcomes and limitations: Across all four CD4+ subsets, people with type 1 diabetes showed modestly shorter TCRB CDR3s.

Their antigens are not known. Sequencing targeted expressed TCRB transcripts, as all isolated RNA had been reverse transcribed. Method: immunoSEQ multiplex PCR; TCRdb's copy keeps in-frame clones and lacks some. The table shows some 350,000 clones, with about 13% occurring only once. Material for sequencing was naive CD4+ T cells from blood. The receptors here all came from a woman aged 18-30 years with type 1 diabetes.

The CDR3 DNA reads as TGTGCCAGCTCACCAACAAGGCCGGGTTCCAATCAGCCCCAGCATTTT. Its translation is CASSPTRPGSNQPQHF. The chain employs TRBV18 and TRBJ1-5, with D hard to call. Trimming removed 2 bases at V and 3 bases at J, with 14 bases between. CDR1 and CDR2 (germline): KGHSH, LQKENI. The CDR3 covers 16 residues.

The J gene is TRBJ2-5, the V gene TRBV5-1; 14 bases are shared with TRBD2. Germline V gene data show CDR1 as SGHRS and CDR2 as YFSETQ. This CDR3 has 18 residues. The junction had 14 bases not matched to a gene; V was cut back by 5 bases and J by 5 bases. The CDR3, as DNA: TGCGCCAGCAGGTTAACGACTAGCGGGAGGGTCGGTGCCGAGACCCAGTACTTC. Translating it yields CASRLTTSGRVGAETQYF.

This clone was observed a handful of times. V gene TRBV5-4 combines with J gene TRBJ2-7, with 10 positions matching TRBD2. CDR3 length: 15 residues. CDR1 is SGHNT, CDR2 YYREEE, per germline (reference sequence). The trim removed 4 bases at V and 4 bases at J, leaving 8 bases unmatched. This CDR3 is CASSDQREGGYEQYF. The CDR3 DNA reads as TGTGCCAGCAGCGACCAGCGGGAGGGGGGGTACGAGCAGTACTTC.

This clone has a handful of counts. The V and J genes are TRBV5-6 and TRBJ2-1; 8 positions agree with TRBD2. Germline trimming cut 0 bases from V and 9 bases from J; bases unmatched to any gene: 8. CDR1 and CDR2 from the germline V gene are SGHDT and YYEEEE. There are 15 residues in the CDR3. CDR3 protein: CASSLVGSGVREQFF. CDR3 bases: TGTGCCAGCAGCTTGGTGGGTAGCGGGGTCCGTGAGCAGTTCTTC. Looking up the rest from reference TRBV5-6 and TRBJ2-1 gives the full variable domain: DAGVTQSPTHLIKTRGQQVTLRCSPKSGHDTVSWYQQALGQGPQFIFQYYEEEERQRGNFPDRFSGHQFPNYSSELNVNALLLGDSALYLCASSLVGSGVREQFFGPGTRLTVL.

A few counts support this clone. This chain joins TRBV30 and TRBJ1-1; maybe TRBD1 (6 bases). V was pared by 2 bases and J by 1 base, with 8 bases between. The CDR3 runs to 13 residues. In germline, CDR1 is GTSNPN, CDR2 SVGIG (reference sequence). The CDR3: CAWSQGQNTEAFF. Here the CDR3 DNA reads TGTGCCTGGAGTCAGGGGCAGAACACTGAAGCTTTCTTT.

This clone has just a few counts. Other DNA sequences of this sample code for an identical CDR3. This chain uses TRBV5-1 with TRBJ2-5; tentative D call: TRBD2 (6 bases). CDR1 is SGHRS and CDR2 is YFSETQ in the germline V gene. The CDR3 is 13 residues long. V was shortened by 0 bases and J by 5 bases, with 8 bases between the two germline ends. The CDR3 loop is CASSLEEGETQYF. Here the CDR3 DNA reads TGCGCCAGCAGCTTGGAGGAGGGCGAGACCCAGTACTTC.